The rows below give T cell receptor beta chains drawn from one sample of a study of long-term antiretroviral therapy in people with HIV. Produced via immunoSEQ multiplex PCR; TCRdb's table is partial and in-frame only. The table has about 24,000 clones, 81% seen once. Specimen: unsorted PBMCs, collected at the start of antiretroviral therapy, before treatment. The receptors originated from a young woman with HIV. The conserved cysteine and the conserved F or W are not part of the CDR3 here. The size entry is marked missing in some rows and otherwise reads once, few, many or a size class.

V	J	size	CDR3
TRBV10-1	TRBJ2-3	-	ASGGTDTQY
TRBV9	TRBJ2-3	-	ASSVRVVAGGVDTQY
TRBV19	TRBJ1-5	-	ASRDRGNQPQH
TRBV4-1	TRBJ2-1	-	ASSQDGVGAQYNEQF
TRBV2	TRBJ1-5	-	ASSPTGKGGGNQPQH
TRBV18	TRBJ1-2	once	ASSPDGRGGYT
TRBV6-5	TRBJ1-1	-	ASNPWDRVTEAF
TRBV6-5	TRBJ1-5	few	ASSEGARNQPQH
TRBV5-1	TRBJ2-7	-	ASSLASGVLSYEQY
TRBV10-2	TRBJ2-1	-	ASSATGYNEQF
TRBV7-9	TRBJ2-7	-	ASTTGGLDEQY
TRBV9	TRBJ2-1	-	ASSVGTGLFNEQF
TRBV18	TRBJ1-2	-	ASSPLGTDDYGYT
TRBV27	TRBJ2-1	-	ASTPMGLQNNEQF
TRBV18	TRBJ1-3	-	ASSPLVGTLTGNTIY
TRBV27	TRBJ1-2	-	ASRLQGAGGYT
TRBV19	TRBJ2-7	-	ASSIGGSGYEQY
TRBV7-3	TRBJ2-3	-	ASSSLGSGTDTQY
TRBV4-1	TRBJ2-2	-	ASSQVVRGGNTGELF
TRBV7-8	TRBJ1-5	-	ASSLEGTYQPQH
TRBV18	TRBJ2-3	-	ASSPPGQGAKADTQY
TRBV6-5	TRBJ2-5	-	ASSYTGGRETQY
TRBV5-1	TRBJ2-3	-	ASSLGVWTLGADTQY
TRBV7-2	TRBJ1-1	-	ASSLGTGEGEAF
TRBV7-3	TRBJ2-2	-	ASSLSGAANTGELF
TRBV4-3	TRBJ1-3	large	ASSLDGNSGNTIY
TRBV7-9	TRBJ2-6	-	ASSLVAAGANVLT
TRBV4-3	TRBJ2-3	-	ASSQGPAVGTDTQY
TRBV13	TRBJ2-3	-	ASCMRGASTDTQY
TRBV5-1	TRBJ2-6	-	ASSLQSSGANVLT
TRBV6-1	TRBJ1-5	-	ASSDRRPSNQPQH
TRBV19	TRBJ1-1	-	ASSPIRAEAF
TRBV21-1	TRBJ2-7	-	ASSKKDRAE
TRBV7-2	TRBJ2-5	once	ASSWDRGLETQY
TRBV11-3	TRBJ2-3	-	ASSPRGGADTQY
TRBV4-3	TRBJ1-6	-	ASRGADRGGSPLH
TRBV28	TRBJ2-6	-	ASSLFSPGANVLT
TRBV7-9	TRBJ2-5	-	ASSFRTGEYGTQY
TRBV7-7	TRBJ2-2	few	ASRDGTTHTGELF
TRBV5-6	TRBJ2-7	-	ASSREYGYEQY
TRBV5-6	TRBJ1-6	-	ASSAGGGYNNSPLH